These 29 T cell receptor beta chains were sequenced from one sample in a study of T cell changes during pregnancy in multiple sclerosis. Sequenced by immunoSEQ multiplex PCR; TCRdb stores in-frame clones only, minus some. This sample carries approximately 37,000 clones, about 88% of them seen once, and the ten largest clones take around 4.1%. Sequences were derived from CD8+ T cells from peripheral blood mononuclear cells, sampled in the first trimester of pregnancy. The receptors derive from a female donor with multiple sclerosis, enrolled in a pregnancy study.

This clone was picked up a small number of times. The rearrangement joins TRBV27 to TRBJ2-1; the match to TRBD1 covers 8 bases. The CDR3 spans 12 residues. After removal of 10 bases from V and 9 bases from J, the junction contained 8 bases not matched to a gene. Germline assignment: CDR1 MNHEY and CDR2 SMNVEV (reference sequence). Here the CDR3 reads CAMQTGAGEQFF. DNA of the CDR3: TGTGCCATGCAGACAGGGGCTGGTGAGCAGTTCTTC.

There are a few counts of this clone. V usage is TRBV29-1 and J usage is TRBJ1-1; the D gene is possibly TRBD1 (5 bases). There are 12 residues in the CDR3. Germline V gene sequence: CDR1 SQVTM, CDR2 ANQGSEA. V lost 7 bases to trimming and J lost 5 bases, with 14 bases between them. The CDR3 coding sequence is TGCAGCGCGGCACTTCAGGGTACTGAAGCTTTCTTT. Translating it yields CSAALQGTEAFF.

The V gene is TRBV6-6, the J gene TRBJ2-1; D not resolved. Trimming took 2 bases from V and 6 from J, leaving 8 bases between them. This CDR3 has 13 residues. Germline V gene data show CDR1 as MNHNY and CDR2 as SVGAGI (reference sequence). The CDR3 sequence is CASSYGTANEQFF. CDR3 DNA: TGTGCCAGCAGTTACGGCACCGCCAATGAGCAGTTCTTC.

V and J are TRBV5-1 and TRBJ2-7, with D possibly being TRBD2 (5 bases). The CDR3 extends over 15 amino acids. In germline, CDR1 is SGHRS, CDR2 YFSETQ. V lost 0 bases and J 2 bases, leaving 12 bases between the germline ends. CDR3 coding DNA: TGCGCCAGCAGCTTGGAGCGGCAGACCACCTACGAGCAGTACTTC. It is translated as CASSLERQTTYEQYF.

The CDR3 reads CASSPIGGTGEQYF. The CDR3 DNA reads as TGTGCCAGCAGCCCTATAGGGGGAACAGGCGAGCAGTACTTC. This chain links TRBV7-6 with TRBJ2-7; maybe TRBD1 (6 bases). V was pared by 5 bases and J by 6 bases, with 17 bases between. This CDR3 spans 14 amino acids. The V gene's germline CDR1 is SGHVS and CDR2 FNYEAQ.

This clone was counted once. The V call is TRBV19, the J call TRBJ2-7; 7 bases match TRBD2. V was clipped by 4 bases and J by 4 bases; unmatched bases: 1. Per the germline V gene, CDR1 is LNHDA and CDR2 is SQIVND (reference sequence). The CDR3 spans 12 residues. The CDR3 spells CASSKRGYEQYF. CDR3 DNA sequence: TGTGCCAGTAGTAAGCGGGGTTACGAGCAGTACTTC. Full variable domain (rest looked up from reference TRBV19 and TRBJ2-7): DGGITQSPKYLFRKEGQNVTLSCEQNLNHDAMYWYRQDPGQGLRLIYYSQIVNDFQKGDIAEGYSVSREKKESFPLTVTSAQKNPTAFYLCASSKRGYEQYFGPGTRLTVT.

The chain employs TRBV7-9 and TRBJ2-5; D call uncertain. The CDR3 spans 13 residues. V lost 3 bases, J lost 1 base, and 6 bases lay in between. CDR1 is SEHNR and CDR2 is FQNEAQ in the germline V gene (reference sequence). The CDR3 DNA reads TGTGCCAGCAGCTTGCCCAGCCAAGAGACCCAGTACTTC. Translation gives CASSLPSQETQYF.

The J gene is TRBJ1-1, the V gene TRBV4-1; D remains ambiguous. Trimming shortened V by 2 bases and J by 5 bases, and 12 bases separated the two germline ends. This CDR3 spans 14 amino acids. CDR1 and CDR2 from the germline V gene are MGHRA and YSYEKL. Written as DNA, the CDR3 is TGCGCCAGCAGCCAAAGAGAGGGTGCGACTGAAGCTTTCTTT. Protein product: CASSQREGATEAFF.

The rearrangement links TRBV9 to TRBJ2-3, with D possibly being TRBD1 (6 bases). CDR1 and CDR2 (germline): SGDLS, YYNGEE. The CDR3 runs 10 residues. The CDR3 loop is CDRGRDTQYF. In DNA, the CDR3 is TGTGATAGGGGGAGAGATACGCAGTATTTT.

The chain links TRBV27 to TRBJ2-1; TRBD2 matches at 10 bases. The germline V gene encodes CDR1 MNHEY and CDR2 SMNVEV (reference sequence). The CDR3 consists of 16 residues. V lost 6 bases, J lost 7 bases, and 12 bases stayed unmatched. CDR3 sequence reads: CASSRYSGGSGNEQFF. Here the CDR3 DNA reads TGTGCCAGCAGCCGGTATAGCGGGGGGTCCGGGAATGAGCAGTTCTTC.

This sequence joins TRBV19 and TRBJ1-1; 8 bases agree with TRBD1. This CDR3 region has 12 residues. Trimming at V came to 8 bases and at J to 5 bases, leaving 4 bases not matched to a gene. Germline CDR1 is LNHDA and CDR2 is SQIVND (reference sequence). This chain's CDR3 is CASRTGPTEAFF. The DNA of the CDR3 is TGTGCCAGTCGGACAGGGCCAACTGAAGCTTTCTTT.

This clone was seen once. J is TRBJ2-1 and V is TRBV19; a possible D gene is TRBD1 (6 bases). The germline V and J ends were trimmed by 4 bases and 6 bases, with 25 bases remaining between them. Germline loops: CDR1 LNHDA, CDR2 SQIVND (reference sequence). The CDR3 loop spans 18 amino acids. The CDR3 spells CASSRGDFRGIASNEQFF. CDR3 nucleotides: TGTGCCAGTAGTAGAGGCGACTTCAGGGGAATTGCTAGCAATGAGCAGTTCTTC.

The chain links TRBV5-4 to TRBJ2-5; D is ambiguous. Germline loops: CDR1 SGHNT, CDR2 YYREEE (reference sequence). There are 11 residues in the CDR3. Trimming pared 3 bases from V and 4 bases from J, leaving 4 bases between. The CDR3 spells CASSYGETQYF. The CDR3 nucleotides are TGTGCCAGCAGCTACGGAGAGACCCAGTACTTC.

The rearrangement links TRBV7-9 to TRBJ1-5; TRBD1 might be the D (6 bases). V lost 5 bases to trimming and J lost 5 bases, with 13 bases between them. This CDR3 spans 14 amino acids. The germline V gene has CDR1 SEHNR and CDR2 FQNEAQ (reference sequence). The CDR3 DNA follows: TGTGCCAGCAGCGAAGGGGGAGCACATCAGCCCCAGCATTTT. Translation gives CASSEGGAHQPQHF.

Comment on this clone: The DNA is omitted, as the CDR3 cannot be located on it reliably, and the CDR3 follows TCRdb's listing. V is TRBV9 and J is TRBJ2-3; TRBD2, the D gene given by the table, was not confirmed from the DNA. The CDR3 comprises 23 residues, both ends counted. Germline-derived CDR1 and CDR2 are SGDLS and YYNGEE. The CDR3 sequence is CASSPWEHRYAVFWPRHPVTQYF.

The chain combines TRBV19 with TRBJ1-2; 7 positions agree with TRBD1. After removal of 4 bases from V and 0 bases from J, the junction contained 2 bases not matched to a gene. CDR1 LNHDA and CDR2 SQIVND come from the germline V gene (reference sequence). The CDR3 consists of 14 residues. The CDR3 coding sequence is TGTGCCAGTAGTAGCGACAGGGCTAACTATGGCTACACCTTC. Its translation is CASSSDRANYGYTF.

This rearrangement joins TRBV6-1 to TRBJ2-7, with TRBD2 identical over 9 bases. The CDR3 has 16 residues. The V gene's germline CDR1 is MNHNS and CDR2 SASEGT. V was clipped by 1 base and J by 3 bases; unmatched bases: 7. CDR3 DNA sequence: TGTGCCAGCAGTGAAGGTAGCGGGGGCATTGTCTACGAGCAGTACTTC. It codes for CASSEGSGGIVYEQYF.

V and J are TRBV27 and TRBJ2-5; no clear D gene. Germline V gives CDR1 MNHEY, CDR2 SMNVEV (reference sequence). V shed 6 bases and J shed 5 bases, with 13 bases lying between them. This CDR3 has 13 amino acids. The CDR3 protein is CASRLLDTETQYF. The CDR3 coding sequence is TGTGCCAGCAGGCTCCTCGACACGGAGACCCAGTACTTC.

This clone was counted only a few times. The chain couples TRBV6-1 to TRBJ1-4; 9 nucleotides match TRBD1. CDR3 size: 17 residues. V lost 2 bases, J lost 7 bases, and 11 bases stayed unmatched. Germline assignment: CDR1 MNHNS and CDR2 SASEGT. In DNA, the CDR3 is TGTGCCAGCAGTGAAAACATCGTAGGGACAGGGAGTGAAAAACTGTTTTTT. Encoded protein: CASSENIVGTGSEKLFF.

V is TRBV19 and J is TRBJ2-2, with a possible D match to TRBD1 (7 bases). Trimming left V 10 bases short and J 3 bases short, with 21 bases between. CDR1 is LNHDA and CDR2 is SQIVND in the germline V gene (reference sequence). CDR3 size: 16 residues. CDR3 sequence reads: CATNAGGQADTGELFF. In nucleotides, the CDR3 is TGTGCCACTAACGCAGGGGGGCAGGCGGACACCGGGGAGCTGTTTTTT.

This chain links TRBV2 with TRBJ2-4, with 8 bases identical to TRBD2. V was pared by 7 bases and J by 0 bases, with 14 bases of the junction left unmatched. CDR1 and CDR2 from the germline V gene are SNHLY and FYNNEI. The CDR3 runs to 18 residues. CDR3 residues: CASISTSGGTLAKNIQYF. CDR3 sequence (DNA): TGTGCCAGCATTTCCACCAGCGGGGGAACCCTAGCCAAAAACATTCAGTACTTC.

The chain uses TRBV5-4 and TRBJ2-7, with D possibly matching TRBD2 (5 bases). Germline loops: CDR1 SGHNT, CDR2 YYREEE (reference sequence). CDR3 length: 15 residues. Trimming took off 4 bases at V and 7 bases at J, with 21 bases between the two ends. CDR3 sequence (DNA): TGTGCCAGCAGCCCTCACCCTTGGCTAGCCGATGAGCAGTACTTC. Encoded protein: CASSPHPWLADEQYF. Full variable domain (outside the CDR3, taken from reference TRBV5-4 and TRBJ2-7): ETGVTQSPTHLIKTRGQQVTLRCSSQSGHNTVSWYQQALGQGPQFIFQYYREEENGRGNFPPRFSGLQFPNYSSELNVNALELDDSALYLCASSPHPWLADEQYFGPGTRLTVT.

The rearrangement joins TRBV4-1 to TRBJ1-2; D is unclear. CDR1 and CDR2 from the germline V gene are MGHRA and YSYEKL. The CDR3 consists of 15 residues. The V and J ends lost 0 bases and 4 bases respectively, with 12 bases between them. The CDR3 DNA is TGCGCCAGCAGCCAAGATCAGGTCACCTTCTATGGCTACACCTTC. Translating gives CASSQDQVTFYGYTF.

V and J are TRBV27 and TRBJ1-6, with TRBD1 matching over 12 bases. V trimming: 6 bases; J trimming: 9 bases; junction bases outside the gene matches: 6. Per the germline V gene, CDR1 is MNHEY and CDR2 is SMNVEV (reference sequence). This CDR3 is built from 15 residues. The CDR3 is CASSTGTGGGSPLHF. DNA of the CDR3: TGTGCCAGCAGCACCGGGACAGGGGGCGGTTCACCCCTCCACTTT.

DNA for the CDR3: TGTGCCAGTAGTATGGGGCTGACTAGCGGGGGGCCCTACGAGCAGTACTTC. Its translation is CASSMGLTSGGPYEQYF. V usage is TRBV19 and J usage is TRBJ2-7; 13 bases are a match to TRBD2. The CDR3 has 17 residues. Germline values: CDR1 LNHDA, CDR2 SQIVND (reference sequence). V was clipped by 3 bases and J by 2 bases; unmatched bases: 7.

This clone has a single count. The chain has TRBV23-1 and TRBJ2-7, with 7 nucleotides matching TRBD1. TRBV23-1 belongs to the ORF category, with a function that is uncertain. This CDR3 has 17 amino acids. The junction had 16 bases not matched to a gene; V was cut back by 3 bases and J by 5 bases. CDR3 protein: CASSQGTAKGAVHEQYF. CDR3 nucleotides: TGCGCCAGCAGTCAGGGGACAGCTAAAGGAGCCGTCCACGAGCAGTACTTC.

This chain links TRBV11-2 with TRBJ1-4, with 7 positions matching TRBD1. V gave up 1 base and J gave up 0 bases; unmatched junction bases: 8. The germline V gene encodes CDR1 SGHAT and CDR2 FQNNGV. CDR3 length: 18 residues. CDR3 nucleotides: TGTGCCAGCAGCTTAGGATACAGGGGACCCCCAACTAATGAAAAACTGTTTTTT. It translates to CASSLGYRGPPTNEKLFF. Looking up the rest from reference TRBV11-2 and TRBJ1-4 gives the full variable domain: EAGVAQSPRYKIIEKRQSVAFWCNPISGHATLYWYQQILGQGPKLLIQFQNNGVVDDSQLPKDRFSAERLKGVDSTLKIQPAKLEDSAVYLCASSLGYRGPPTNEKLFFGSGTQLSVL.

The chain uses TRBV4-2 and TRBJ1-2, with D unresolved. Looked up from germline, CDR1 is LGHNA and CDR2 is YNFKEQ. V shed 5 bases and J shed 1 base, with 11 bases lying between them. This CDR3 is 14 amino acids long. The CDR3 is CASSERTVNYGYTF. DNA for the CDR3: TGTGCCAGCAGCGAGCGGACGGTTAACTATGGCTACACCTTC.

In its sample, this clone was seen a few times. The chain combines TRBV4-2 with TRBJ2-7; the D gene is possibly TRBD2 (6 bases). V dropped 4 bases and J dropped 3 bases, with 22 bases sitting between them. CDR1 and CDR2 (germline): LGHNA, YNFKEQ. This CDR3 region has 17 residues. In DNA form, the CDR3 reads TGTGCCAGCAGCCCCAGCGGGCCTGCAGCGGCTGACTACGAGCAGTACTTC. Its protein product is CASSPSGPAAADYEQYF.